This T cell receptor (beta chain) appears in the sequencing data of a study of cytomegalovirus exposure and HLA in healthy donors. Looking at the study overall: Unique TCR beta sequences numbering over 100 million came from 150 million to 200 million T cells in an earlier analysis.

As for this clone: Its antigen is currently unknown.

After removal of 4 bases from V and 8 bases from J, the junction contained 7 bases not matched to a gene. Germline assignment: CDR1 MNHNY and CDR2 SVGAGI (reference sequence). CDR3 length: 13 amino acids. Primers: 60 Vbeta forward and 13 Jbeta reverse. Assay: immunoSEQ multiplex PCR; the TCRdb copy retains only in-frame clones and omits some. The table has 100,000 to 150,000 clones, under 85% seen once. Whole-study results and caveats: Sequencing artifact likely explains a cluster of highly shared sequence variants. Apart from CMV serostatus, no immune exposure information was available.

The J gene is TRBJ1-1, the V gene TRBV6-6; 7 positions agree with TRBD1. The origin of this receptor is a male donor in good health and CMV-seropositive. The sample was PBMCs. The CDR3: CASSSLQGSEAFF. As DNA, the CDR3 is TGTGCCAGCAGTTCCCTACAGGGGTCAGAAGCTTTCTTT.